Listed here are 31 T cell receptor beta chains from one sample, sequenced in a study of PD-1 blockade in classical Hodgkin lymphoma. Some clones are missing from TCRdb's copy, which holds only in-frame ones; the method was immunoSEQ multiplex PCR. The table lists some 84,000 clones, about 89% of them singletons, with less than 25% in the top ten. Every one of the patients relapsed after autologous stem cell transplantation (brentuximab vedotin exposure was variable). The source material was peripheral blood mononuclear cells (PBMCs), sampled at baseline. Source of these receptors: a human donor with classical Hodgkin lymphoma.

The chain has TRBV14 and TRBJ1-2; D gene unclear. This CDR3 spans 15 amino acids. Germline V lookup: CDR1 SGHDN, CDR2 FVKESK. Trimming took off 4 bases at V and 8 bases at J, with 20 bases between the two ends. The CDR3 region is CASSRLEKTDHGYTF. The CDR3 DNA reads as TGTGCCAGCAGCCGCCTTGAGAAGACCGACCACGGCTACACCTTC.

J is TRBJ1-2 and V is TRBV30, with no clear D. Trimming cost V 3 bases and J 4 bases, with 15 bases left between them. The CDR3 runs to 14 residues. Germline V gene sequence: CDR1 GTSNPN, CDR2 SVGIG (reference sequence). CDR3 sequence (DNA): TGTGCCTGGAGCTTATATATAGAGACCTATGGCTACACCTTC. Translating it yields CAWSLYIETYGYTF.

The V call is TRBV19, the J call TRBJ1-1; maybe TRBD1 (5 bases). Trimming took off 6 bases at V and 0 bases at J, with 8 bases between the two ends. Germline V gives CDR1 LNHDA, CDR2 SQIVND (reference sequence). The CDR3 sequence is 13 residues long. The CDR3, as DNA: TGTGCCAGTAGCCAGGGCTTGAACACTGAAGCTTTCTTT. Protein sequence: CASSQGLNTEAFF.

The chain combines TRBV18 with TRBJ2-2; D remains unclear. The CDR3 runs to 15 residues. Trimming pared 3 bases from V and 6 bases from J, leaving 14 bases between. Germline-derived CDR1 and CDR2 are KGHSH and LQKENI. CDR3 sequence reads: CASSPPVGGAGELFF. For the CDR3, the DNA is TGTGCCAGCTCACCCCCCGTGGGTGGGGCCGGGGAGCTGTTTTTT.

This CDR3 is CASSLDSPTYEQYF. CDR3 DNA sequence: TGTGCCAGCAGTTTGGACAGCCCAACCTACGAGCAGTACTTC. The chain employs TRBV27 and TRBJ2-5; a weak D match, TRBD1 (6 bases). The J call is doubtful: the DNA matches TRBJ2-7 better. Germline V gene data show CDR1 as MNHEY and CDR2 as SMNVEV (reference sequence). The CDR3 covers 14 residues.

The CDR3 DNA is TGTGCCAGCGGAACTCAACCGACTAGCACAGATACGCAGTATTTT. Its protein product is CASGTQPTSTDTQYF. The chain has TRBV11-2 and TRBJ2-3; D remains ambiguous. The germline V and J ends were trimmed by 8 bases and 0 bases, with 15 bases remaining between them. CDR3 size: 15 residues. Germline V CDR1 and CDR2: SGHAT, FQNNGV.

The chain employs TRBV19 and TRBJ2-4; maybe TRBD1 (7 bases). The CDR3 loop spans 15 amino acids. Germline V gene data show CDR1 as LNHDA and CDR2 as SQIVND (reference sequence). Trimming left V 1 base short and J 6 bases short, with 13 bases between. The CDR3 loop reads CASSIGAGQINIQYF. For the CDR3, the DNA is TGTGCCAGTAGTATAGGGGCGGGACAGATAAACATTCAGTACTTC. The variable domain in full, completed from reference TRBV19 and TRBJ2-4, reads DGGITQSPKYLFRKEGQNVTLSCEQNLNHDAMYWYRQDPGQGLRLIYYSQIVNDFQKGDIAEGYSVSREKKESFPLTVTSAQKNPTAFYLCASSIGAGQINIQYFGAGTRLSVL.

The chain couples TRBV19 to TRBJ1-1; D is unclear. Germline values: CDR1 LNHDA, CDR2 SQIVND (reference sequence). The CDR3 covers 17 residues. V was cut by 5 bases and J by 5 bases, with 24 bases left in between. CDR3 protein: CASSPWARSDLLTEAFF. The CDR3 bases are TGTGCCAGTAGTCCTTGGGCCCGGTCAGACCTCCTGACTGAAGCTTTCTTT.

The genes are TRBV19 and TRBJ2-7, with D hard to call. Per the germline V gene, CDR1 is LNHDA and CDR2 is SQIVND (reference sequence). V gave up 10 bases and J gave up 2 bases, with 21 bases separating them. The CDR3 is 15 amino acids. The CDR3: CANPLCRSFPYEQYF. The CDR3 DNA is TGTGCCAACCCTTTATGTAGGAGTTTCCCCTACGAGCAGTACTTC.

The chain couples TRBV18 to TRBJ2-2, with D perhaps matching TRBD2 (6 bases). Germline CDR1 KGHSH, CDR2 LQKENI. The length of the CDR3 is 16 residues. Trimming stripped 1 base from V and 0 bases from J, with 9 bases between. CDR3 amino acids: CASSPQGLPNTGELFF. The CDR3 nucleotides are TGTGCCAGCTCACCACAGGGACTCCCGAACACCGGGGAGCTGTTTTTT.

The chain joins TRBV21-1 to TRBJ1-1; the DNA was not used to check the table's D call, TRBD1. TRBV21-1 represents a pseudogene. This CDR3 comprises 13 residues. The CDR3 loop is CASSKYGFLEAFF. The CDR3 DNA reads TGTGCCAGCAGCAAATATGGCTTCTTGGAAGCTTTCTTT.

This chain uses TRBV9 with TRBJ2-1; 15 bases line up with TRBD2. The CDR3 covers 14 residues. V lost 4 bases, J lost 12 bases, and 5 bases stayed unmatched. Germline loops: CDR1 SGDLS, CDR2 YYNGEE. CDR3 bases: TGTGCCAGCAGCCCCGGACTAGCGGGAGGGCCGCAGTTCTTC. Translated: CASSPGLAGGPQFF.

This rearrangement joins TRBV6-5 to TRBJ2-2, with TRBD2 as a possible D gene (5 bases). Germline lookup yields CDR1 MNHEY and CDR2 SVGAGI. The V and J ends lost 1 base and 7 bases respectively, with 13 bases between them. The CDR3 is 15 amino acids. CDR3 coding DNA: TGTGCCAGCAGTTACTTTGGAGGAACGGTCGGGGAGCTGTTTTTT. It encodes CASSYFGGTVGELFF.

The DNA for the CDR3 is TGTGCCATCAGTGAGGGGGGCGAGGATACGCAGTATTTT. It encodes CAISEGGEDTQYF. V is TRBV10-3 and J is TRBJ2-3; weak D call: TRBD1 (6 bases). Germline CDR1 reads ENHRY; CDR2 reads SYGVKD. V lost 2 bases and J 6 bases, leaving 9 bases between the germline ends. The CDR3 extends over 13 amino acids.

The V gene is TRBV2, the J gene TRBJ2-1, with 9 bases fitting TRBD2. CDR1 is SNHLY, CDR2 FYNNEI, per germline. This CDR3 contains 14 residues. With 6 bases clipped from V and 10 bases from J, the junction kept 10 bases outside the gene matches. In DNA, the CDR3 is TGTGCCAGCAGCCAGGGACTAGCATTCGACGAGCAGTTCTTC. As protein: CASSQGLAFDEQFF.

The rearrangement links TRBV6-5 to TRBJ2-1, with 10 bases fitting TRBD1. Germline CDR1 and CDR2: MNHEY and SVGAGI. CDR3 length: 13 amino acids. With V trimmed by 5 bases and J by 9 bases, 4 bases remained unmatched. CDR3 amino acids: CASSLDRGSEQFF. CDR3 DNA: TGTGCCAGCAGTCTGGACAGGGGGAGTGAGCAGTTCTTC.

V and J are TRBV28 and TRBJ2-3; TRBD1 matches at 11 bases. The trim removed 1 base at V and 7 bases at J, leaving 10 bases unmatched. This CDR3 contains 17 residues. Germline lookup yields CDR1 MDHEN and CDR2 SYDVKM. This CDR3 is CASSLSGQGAKRYTQYF. DNA of the CDR3: TGTGCCAGCAGTTTATCCGGACAGGGGGCCAAGAGGTATACGCAGTATTTT.

This clone has only one observation. In DNA form, the CDR3 reads TGTGCCAGCAGCTCGGAACAGATAACTGAAGCTTTCTTT. Amino acid sequence: CASSSEQITEAFF. This chain connects TRBV7-9 to TRBJ1-1; no firm D call. Germline values: CDR1 SEHNR, CDR2 FQNEAQ (reference sequence). V was pared by 4 bases and J by 5 bases, with 11 bases between. This CDR3 spans 13 amino acids.

The rearrangement uses TRBV18 and TRBJ2-5, with D unresolved. Between the trimmed V and J ends, which lost 1 base and 0 bases, there was a span of 9 bases. The CDR3 is 15 residues long. Per germline, CDR1 KGHSH and CDR2 LQKENI. The CDR3 nucleotides are TGTGCCAGCTCACCACGGCCAGCGTACCAAGAGACCCAGTACTTC. Encoded protein: CASSPRPAYQETQYF.

The chain carries TRBV21-1 and TRBJ1-1; the table names TRBD1, a call not compared with the DNA. TRBV21-1 is assigned pseudogene status. The CDR3 totals 14 residues. The DNA for the CDR3 is TGTGCCAGCAGTCCCAGGGAAGTTGGGACTGAAGCTTTCTTT. Translated: CASSPREVGTEAFF.

This clone occurred once. The chain couples TRBV6-6 to TRBJ1-1; 9 bases are a match to TRBD1. V shed 5 bases, J shed 6 bases, and the junction held 10 bases outside the gene matches. Germline values: CDR1 MNHNY, CDR2 SVGAGI (reference sequence). This CDR3 region has 15 residues. The CDR3 DNA reads as TGTGCCAGCAGTAGACCACACAGGGGGCTGGCTGAAGCTTTCTTT. It encodes CASSRPHRGLAEAFF.

J is TRBJ2-7 and V is TRBV4-3; no clear D. The germline gives CDR1 LGHNA, CDR2 YSLEER. The CDR3 spans 15 residues. V was trimmed by 0 bases and J by 4 bases, leaving 13 bases between them. DNA of the CDR3: TGCGCCAGCAGCCAAGAGAGGCAGGCTGTTTACGAGCAGTACTTC. Its protein product is CASSQERQAVYEQYF.

This chain links TRBV6-5 with TRBJ2-2; possibly TRBD2 for D (5 bases). Deletions cut 2 bases from V and 5 bases from J, with 12 bases between. This CDR3 comprises 15 residues. Germline-derived CDR1 and CDR2 are MNHEY and SVGAGI. The CDR3 nucleotides read TGTGCCAGCAGTTACGATGGACTCTGGACCGGGGAGCTGTTTTTT. This codes for CASSYDGLWTGELFF.

CDR3 residues: CASSLLLSTDTQYF. The DNA of the CDR3 is TGTGCCAGTAGTTTACTTCTTAGCACAGATACGCAGTATTTT. The chain links TRBV19 to TRBJ2-3; D remains ambiguous. V shed 5 bases and J shed 0 bases, with 9 bases lying between them. CDR1 and CDR2 from the germline V gene are LNHDA and SQIVND (reference sequence). This CDR3 has 14 residues.

This chain links TRBV6-1 with TRBJ2-7, with D tentatively TRBD1 (5 bases). Germline lookup yields CDR1 MNHNS and CDR2 SASEGT. The V end lost 3 bases, the J end lost 6 bases, and 12 bases lay between the germline ends. The CDR3 extends over 13 amino acids. CDR3 bases: TGTGCCAGCAGTGAGGCTAGGACAATCGAGCAGTACTTC. Amino acids: CASSEARTIEQYF.

V gene TRBV5-1 combines with J gene TRBJ1-6; 8 positions match TRBD1. The CDR3 consists of 13 residues. V lost 9 bases, J lost 5 bases, and 4 bases stayed unmatched. Germline CDR1 is SGHRS and CDR2 is YFSETQ. CDR3 sequence reads: CATSTGDNSPLHF. The CDR3 DNA is TGCGCCACTTCGACAGGGGATAATTCACCCCTCCACTTT.

V and J are TRBV11-2 and TRBJ2-7; 7 bases match TRBD1. Per germline, CDR1 SGHAT and CDR2 FQNNGV. Trimming removed 1 base from V and 3 bases from J; junction bases left unmatched: 3. This CDR3 comprises 14 residues. This CDR3 is CASSLVSGGYEQYF. CDR3 sequence (DNA): TGTGCCAGCAGCTTAGTTTCAGGGGGCTACGAGCAGTACTTC.

The V call is TRBV28, the J call TRBJ2-7; TRBD1 matches at 7 bases. CDR3 length: 15 amino acids. Germline CDR1 and CDR2: MDHEN and SYDVKM. The junction had 7 bases not matched to a gene; V was cut back by 4 bases and J by 1 base. For the CDR3, the DNA is TGTGCCAGCAGTTGGGGGCAGGGGGAGTCCTACGAGCAGTACTTC. This sequence encodes CASSWGQGESYEQYF.

Regarding this clone: Mismatch with germline at one junction end may stem from a read error. This rearrangement joins TRBV7-7 to TRBJ2-2; D is tentatively TRBD1 or TRBD2 (5 bases each). The CDR3 totals 14 residues. Germline-derived CDR1 and CDR2 are SSHAT and FNYEAQ (reference sequence). CDR3 sequence reads: CASSLATETGELFF. The CDR3 nucleotides read TGTGCTAGCAGCTTAGCGACAGAGACCGGGGAGCTGTTTTTT.

V usage is TRBV30 and J usage is TRBJ1-1, with TRBD1 matching over 7 bases. The V and J ends lost 7 bases and 0 bases, in that order; junction bases with no gene match: 17. Germline assignment: CDR1 GTSNPN and CDR2 SVGIG (reference sequence). CDR3 length equals 17 residues. In DNA form, the CDR3 reads TGTGCCTTGTACAGGGCGGGACAGAGCCGTATGAACACTGAAGCTTTCTTT. It encodes CALYRAGQSRMNTEAFF.

The rearrangement joins TRBV2 to TRBJ1-2; D is ambiguous. The CDR3 sequence is 11 residues long. Germline V gene lookup returns CDR1 SNHLY and CDR2 FYNNEI. CDR3 nucleotide sequence: TGTACCGCCCCGGATAACTATGGCTACACCTTC. Translated, it gives CTAPDNYGYTF.